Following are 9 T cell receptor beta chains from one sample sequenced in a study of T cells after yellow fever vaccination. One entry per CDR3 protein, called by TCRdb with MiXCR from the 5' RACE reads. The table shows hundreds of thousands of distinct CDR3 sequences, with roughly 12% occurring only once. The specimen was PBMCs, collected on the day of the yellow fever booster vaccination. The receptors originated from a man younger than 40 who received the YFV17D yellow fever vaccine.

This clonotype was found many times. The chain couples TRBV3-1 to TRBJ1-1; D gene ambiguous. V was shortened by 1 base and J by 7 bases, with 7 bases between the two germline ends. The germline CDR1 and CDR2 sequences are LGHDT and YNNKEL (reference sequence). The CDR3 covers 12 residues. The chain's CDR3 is CASSQAGNEAFF. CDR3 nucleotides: TGTGCCAGCAGCCAAGCGGGAAATGAAGCTTTCTTT.

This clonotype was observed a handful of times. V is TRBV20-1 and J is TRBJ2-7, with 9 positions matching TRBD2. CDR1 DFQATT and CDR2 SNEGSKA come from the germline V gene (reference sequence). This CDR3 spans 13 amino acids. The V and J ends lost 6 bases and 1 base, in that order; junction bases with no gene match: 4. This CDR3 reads CSAQSGRSYEQYF. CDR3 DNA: TGCAGTGCCCAGAGCGGGAGGTCCTACGAGCAGTACTTC.

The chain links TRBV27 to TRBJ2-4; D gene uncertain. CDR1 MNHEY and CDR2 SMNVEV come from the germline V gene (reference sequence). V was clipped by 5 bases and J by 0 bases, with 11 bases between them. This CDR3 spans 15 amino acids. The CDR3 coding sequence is TGTGCCAGCAGTCCCCGGGTTCCAGCCAAAAACATTCAGTACTTC. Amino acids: CASSPRVPAKNIQYF.

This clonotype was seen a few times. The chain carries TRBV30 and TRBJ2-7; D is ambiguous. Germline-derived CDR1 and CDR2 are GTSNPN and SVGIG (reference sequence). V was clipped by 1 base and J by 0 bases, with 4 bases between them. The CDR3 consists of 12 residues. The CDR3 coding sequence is TGTGCCTGGAGTGGGCCCTCCTACGAGCAGTACTTC. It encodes CAWSGPSYEQYF. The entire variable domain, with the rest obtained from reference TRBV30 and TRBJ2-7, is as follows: SQTIHQWPATLVQPVGSPLSLECTVEGTSNPNLYWYRQAAGRGLQLLFYSVGIGQISSEVPQNLSASRPQDRQFILSSKKLLLSDSGFYLCAWSGPSYEQYFGPGTRLTVT.

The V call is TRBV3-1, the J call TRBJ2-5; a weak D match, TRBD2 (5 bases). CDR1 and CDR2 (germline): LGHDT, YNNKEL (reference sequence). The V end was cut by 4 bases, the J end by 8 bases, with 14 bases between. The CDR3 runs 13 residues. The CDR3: CASSLLDRDTQYF. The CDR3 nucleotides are TGTGCCAGCAGCCTTCTGGACCGGGATACCCAGTACTTC.

The CDR3 region has the DNA TGTGCCAGCAGCCCACAAGGACAATTAGGCAATGAGCAGTTCTTC. It translates to CASSPQGQLGNEQFF. The chain uses TRBV7-3 and TRBJ2-1; possibly TRBD1 for D (5 bases). Germline V gives CDR1 SGHTA, CDR2 FQGTGA. The CDR3 totals 15 residues. Trimming took off 5 bases at V and 6 bases at J, with 17 bases between the two ends.

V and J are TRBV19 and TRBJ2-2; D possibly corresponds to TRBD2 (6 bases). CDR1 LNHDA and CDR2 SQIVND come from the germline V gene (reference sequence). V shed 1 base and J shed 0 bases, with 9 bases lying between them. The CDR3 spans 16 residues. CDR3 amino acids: CASSIVGLTNTGELFF. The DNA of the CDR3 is TGTGCCAGTAGTATAGTGGGACTTACGAACACCGGGGAGCTGTTTTTT.

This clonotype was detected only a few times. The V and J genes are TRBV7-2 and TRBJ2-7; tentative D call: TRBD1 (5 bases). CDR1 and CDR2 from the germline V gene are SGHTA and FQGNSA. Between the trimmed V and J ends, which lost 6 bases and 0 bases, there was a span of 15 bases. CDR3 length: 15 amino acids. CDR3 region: CASRWDVDTSYEQYF. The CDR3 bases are TGTGCCAGCAGGTGGGATGTGGACACCTCCTACGAGCAGTACTTC.

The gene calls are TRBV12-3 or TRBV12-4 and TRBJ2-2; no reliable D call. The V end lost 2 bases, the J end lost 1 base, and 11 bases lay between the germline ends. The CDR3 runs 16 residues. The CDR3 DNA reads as TGTGCCAGCAGTTTAAGGAGAGCCCTGAACACCGGGGAGCTGTTTTTT. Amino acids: CASSLRRALNTGELFF.